These T cell receptor beta chains were read from a single sample in a study of T cell changes during pregnancy in multiple sclerosis. Data came from immunoSEQ multiplex PCR; TCRdb stores just in-frame clones and leaves some out. The sample includes about 41,000 clones, about nine tenths of them seen just once. This specimen consisted of CD4+ T cells from peripheral blood mononuclear cells, obtained in the first trimester of pregnancy. The receptors derive from a female donor with multiple sclerosis, enrolled in a pregnancy study. CDR3s include the opening cysteine and the closing phenylalanine or tryptophan. The order of the fields is D gene, J gene, V gene, clone size, CDR3 DNA, CDR3 protein. The D gene is left open where the match is weak. Size is stated for part of the rows, as once, few or many counts, or as a class when the clone is expanded.

D gene: NA
J gene: TRBJ2-5
V gene: TRBV9
clone size: NA
CDR3 DNA: TGTGCCAGCAGCGTAGGATCGGGGGAGACCCAGTACTTC
CDR3 protein: CASSVGSGETQYF

D gene: TRBD2
J gene: TRBJ2-7
V gene: TRBV6-6
clone size: NA
CDR3 DNA: TGTGCCAGCAGTTCTAGCGGGCCCTCCTACGAGCAGTACTTC
CDR3 protein: CASSSSGPSYEQYF

D gene: NA
J gene: TRBJ2-3
V gene: TRBV5-1
clone size: few
CDR3 DNA: TGCGCCAGCAGCCCTAGCACAGATACGCAGTATTTT
CDR3 protein: CASSPSTDTQYF

D gene: TRBD2
J gene: TRBJ2-7
V gene: TRBV29-1
clone size: NA
CDR3 DNA: TGCAGCGTTAAGGGACTAGCGGGAGGGCCAGGGGAGCAGTACTTC
CDR3 protein: CSVKGLAGGPGEQYF

D gene: NA
J gene: TRBJ1-2
V gene: TRBV25-1
clone size: NA
CDR3 DNA: TGTGCCAGCAGTGAGGTAGCTACAGGAGATCACTACACCTTC
CDR3 protein: CASSEVATGDHYTF

D gene: NA
J gene: TRBJ2-1
V gene: TRBV11-2
clone size: once
CDR3 DNA: TGTGCCAGCAGCTTGTCTTCCTCGGGAAGCTCCTACAATGAGCAGTTCTTC
CDR3 protein: CASSLSSSGSSYNEQFF

D gene: NA
J gene: TRBJ2-7
V gene: TRBV6-1
clone size: NA
CDR3 DNA: TGTGCCAGCAGTGAATTTATGGGCGGGTACGAGCAGTACTTC
CDR3 protein: CASSEFMGGYEQYF

D gene: TRBD1
J gene: TRBJ2-3
V gene: TRBV7-2
clone size: NA
CDR3 DNA: TGTGCCAGCAGCTCGGGACAGTGGGCAGATACGCAGTATTTT
CDR3 protein: CASSSGQWADTQYF

D gene: TRBD1
J gene: TRBJ1-1
V gene: TRBV9
clone size: NA
CDR3 DNA: TGTGCCAGCAGCGTAGGGGAGGACAGGGTGGTCACTGAAGCTTTCTTT
CDR3 protein: CASSVGEDRVVTEAFF

D gene: NA
J gene: TRBJ1-5
V gene: TRBV7-2
clone size: NA
CDR3 DNA: TGTGCCAGCAGCTTTGAAAGGGTGGACTATCAGCCCCAGCATTTT
CDR3 protein: CASSFERVDYQPQHF

D gene: NA
J gene: TRBJ2-2
V gene: TRBV6-1
clone size: NA
CDR3 DNA: TGTGCCAGCAGCCCAACAGGGAGAAACGCCGGGGAGCTGTTTTTT
CDR3 protein: CASSPTGRNAGELFF

D gene: TRBD1
J gene: TRBJ2-7
V gene: TRBV7-8
clone size: NA
CDR3 DNA: TGTGCCAGCAGTGATAGACAGGGGCTGACCTACGAGCAGTACTTC
CDR3 protein: CASSDRQGLTYEQYF

D gene: TRBD1
J gene: TRBJ2-7
V gene: TRBV7-9
clone size: NA
CDR3 DNA: TGTGCCAGCTCCGGGACAGGGATCACCTACGAGCAGTACTTC
CDR3 protein: CASSGTGITYEQYF

D gene: NA
J gene: TRBJ2-3
V gene: TRBV5-4
clone size: NA
CDR3 DNA: TGTGCCAGCAGCCCTCTTCAGGGCGGCTACACAGATACGCAGTATTTT
CDR3 protein: CASSPLQGGYTDTQYF

D gene: TRBD2
J gene: TRBJ2-3
V gene: TRBV7-8
clone size: NA
CDR3 DNA: TGTGCCAGCAGCAACCGGGACTACAGCACAGATACGCAGTATTTT
CDR3 protein: CASSNRDYSTDTQYF

D gene: NA
J gene: TRBJ2-1
V gene: TRBV2
clone size: NA
CDR3 DNA: TGTGCCAGCAGTGAGAGGATTACCCGCCCCTACAATGAGCAGTTCTTC
CDR3 protein: CASSERITRPYNEQFF

D gene: NA
J gene: TRBJ2-5
V gene: TRBV6-1
clone size: NA
CDR3 DNA: TGTGCCAGCAACAGGTTTTTGGAGACCCAGTACTTC
CDR3 protein: CASNRFLETQYF

D gene: TRBD2
J gene: TRBJ2-1
V gene: TRBV10-3
clone size: once
CDR3 DNA: TGTGCCGGGGGTGAGCGGGAGAGTAGTGAGCAGTTCTTC
CDR3 protein: CAGGERESSEQFF

D gene: TRBD2
J gene: TRBJ2-5
V gene: TRBV6-5
clone size: NA
CDR3 DNA: TGTGCCAGCAGTTACGGCGGGAGAACGGAGACCCAGTACTTC
CDR3 protein: CASSYGGRTETQYF

D gene: TRBD2
J gene: TRBJ2-3
V gene: TRBV7-9
clone size: NA
CDR3 DNA: TGTGCCAGCAGCCCCCCGGGGAGGGGATTAGGTACGCAGTATTTT
CDR3 protein: CASSPPGRGLGTQYF

D gene: TRBD2
J gene: TRBJ2-1
V gene: TRBV5-4
clone size: NA
CDR3 DNA: TGTGCCAGCAGCCGGCTCAGCGGGACGGTCTACAATGAGCAGTTCTTC
CDR3 protein: CASSRLSGTVYNEQFF

D gene: NA
J gene: TRBJ1-2
V gene: TRBV7-3
clone size: NA
CDR3 DNA: TGTGCCAGCAGCCCAAGTCCGGCCGACAGTAACTATGGCTACACCTTC
CDR3 protein: CASSPSPADSNYGYTF